A selection of T cell receptor beta chains follows, all from one sample in a study of blood T cell repertoires in COVID-19. Produced via immunoSEQ multiplex PCR; TCRdb's table is partial and in-frame only. Seen here are approximately 220,000 clones, under 90% observed once, and the top ten hold less than 4.5%. Input material: PBMCs or T cells enriched from blood (not recorded which). The receptors here all came from a young woman with acute COVID-19. The CDR3 runs from the conserved cysteine through the conserved F or W. Fields, in order: CDR3 DNA, CDR3 protein, D gene, V gene, clone size, J gene. D genes are given only for firm matches. A row's size may be missing; if present it is once, few, many or a size class.

cdr3_nt: TGTGCCAGCAGTCCTCAGACAGGGATAAACACTGAAGCTTTCTTT
cdr3_aa: CASSPQTGINTEAFF
d_call: TRBD1
v_call: TRBV27
clone_size: NA
j_call: TRBJ1-1

cdr3_nt: TGTGCCAGCAGCTATACTAGCGGGGGGGTGGGAAACATTCAGTACTTC
cdr3_aa: CASSYTSGGVGNIQYF
d_call: TRBD2
v_call: TRBV5-4
clone_size: NA
j_call: TRBJ2-4

cdr3_nt: TGTGCCAGCAGTTGGGCACGGGGTAACACTGAAGCTTTCTTT
cdr3_aa: CASSWARGNTEAFF
d_call: NA
v_call: TRBV27
clone_size: NA
j_call: TRBJ1-1

cdr3_nt: TGTGCCACTCTCTTAGACAGAGGGAACACTGAAGCTTTCTTT
cdr3_aa: CATLLDRGNTEAFF
d_call: NA
v_call: TRBV18
clone_size: once
j_call: TRBJ1-1

cdr3_nt: TGTGCCAGCAGTGATTGGCCGAACACCGGGGAGCTGTTTTTT
cdr3_aa: CASSDWPNTGELFF
d_call: NA
v_call: TRBV2
clone_size: NA
j_call: TRBJ2-2

cdr3_nt: TGTGCCAGCACGACGACACTGATGAACACTGAAGCTTTCTTT
cdr3_aa: CASTTTLMNTEAFF
d_call: NA
v_call: TRBV6-5
clone_size: NA
j_call: TRBJ1-1

cdr3_nt: TGCGCCAGCAGCCAAGTGGGGACAGGGAGATTCTACGAGCAGTACTTC
cdr3_aa: CASSQVGTGRFYEQYF
d_call: TRBD1
v_call: TRBV4-3
clone_size: NA
j_call: TRBJ2-7

cdr3_nt: TGTGCCAGCAGCTTAGGTCTATATGACGAGCAGTACTTC
cdr3_aa: CASSLGLYDEQYF
d_call: NA
v_call: TRBV7-7
clone_size: NA
j_call: TRBJ2-7

cdr3_nt: TGTGCCAGCAGTCCGAGCGGGGGGGTCACAGATACGCAGTATTTT
cdr3_aa: CASSPSGGVTDTQYF
d_call: TRBD2
v_call: TRBV6-2/TRBV6-3
clone_size: NA
j_call: TRBJ2-3

cdr3_nt: TGTGCCAGCTCACTAACACGACTTCGCTACAATGAGCAGTTCTTC
cdr3_aa: CASSLTRLRYNEQFF
d_call: NA
v_call: TRBV18
clone_size: NA
j_call: TRBJ2-1

cdr3_nt: TGTGCCAGCAGCTTGGACAGGGCGGATAATTCACCCCTCCACTTT
cdr3_aa: CASSLDRADNSPLHF
d_call: NA
v_call: TRBV5-4
clone_size: NA
j_call: TRBJ1-6

cdr3_nt: TGCGCCAGCAGCCCCAGACAGGGGGGATACGAGCAGTACTTC
cdr3_aa: CASSPRQGGYEQYF
d_call: TRBD1
v_call: TRBV5-1
clone_size: NA
j_call: TRBJ2-7

cdr3_nt: TGTGCCAGTAGTATGTGGCTAGCGTACAATGAGCAGTTCTTC
cdr3_aa: CASSMWLAYNEQFF
d_call: NA
v_call: TRBV19
clone_size: NA
j_call: TRBJ2-1

cdr3_nt: TGTGCCAGCTCACCAGCACAGGAAGAGACCCAGTACTTC
cdr3_aa: CASSPAQEETQYF
d_call: NA
v_call: TRBV18
clone_size: NA
j_call: TRBJ2-5

cdr3_nt: TGTGCCAGCAGCTTAACTAGCCCCACAGATACGCAGTATTTT
cdr3_aa: CASSLTSPTDTQYF
d_call: NA
v_call: TRBV7-3
clone_size: once
j_call: TRBJ2-3

cdr3_nt: TGCGCCAGCAGCCTAGACGGGAGCTCCTATAATTCACCCCTCCACTTT
cdr3_aa: CASSLDGSSYNSPLHF
d_call: NA
v_call: TRBV5-1
clone_size: NA
j_call: TRBJ1-6

cdr3_nt: TGTGCCAGCAGCGTAGGGAGCTCCTATAATTCACCCCTCCACTTT
cdr3_aa: CASSVGSSYNSPLHF
d_call: NA
v_call: TRBV9
clone_size: NA
j_call: TRBJ1-6

cdr3_nt: TGCAGCGTTGATATCGTCGGGGGGTCCAACACTGAAGCTTTCTTT
cdr3_aa: CSVDIVGGSNTEAFF
d_call: NA
v_call: TRBV29-1
clone_size: NA
j_call: TRBJ1-1

cdr3_nt: TGTGCCAGCAGGGTGGCGGAAAATCAGCCCCAGCATTTT
cdr3_aa: CASRVAENQPQHF
d_call: NA
v_call: TRBV6-5
clone_size: NA
j_call: TRBJ1-5

cdr3_nt: TGCAGCGTTGAATTCACAGGGGGATACACCATATATTTT
cdr3_aa: CSVEFTGGYTIYF
d_call: TRBD1
v_call: TRBV29-1
clone_size: NA
j_call: TRBJ1-3

cdr3_nt: TGCGCCAGCAGCTCCTCGACTAGCGGGGGGTTCGTCAATGAGCAGTTCTTC
cdr3_aa: CASSSSTSGGFVNEQFF
d_call: TRBD2
v_call: TRBV5-1
clone_size: few
j_call: TRBJ2-1

cdr3_nt: TGTGCCAGCTCCTCCGCGATGAGCGGGGGGGGAGATACGCAGTATTTT
cdr3_aa: CASSSAMSGGGDTQYF
d_call: TRBD2
v_call: TRBV18
clone_size: NA
j_call: TRBJ2-3

cdr3_nt: TGTGCCAGCAGCTTGGGGGGACATAATTCACCCCTCCACTTT
cdr3_aa: CASSLGGHNSPLHF
d_call: NA
v_call: TRBV7-6
clone_size: NA
j_call: TRBJ1-6

cdr3_nt: TGTGCCACCCAGAAAGGGCCTAGCGGGGGGGGCTACACCGGGAAGCTGTTTTTT
cdr3_aa: CATQKGPSGGGYTGKLFF
d_call: TRBD2
v_call: TRBV3-1/TRBV3-2
clone_size: NA
j_call: TRBJ2-2

cdr3_nt: TGTGCCAGCAGCCATAACAATGAGCAGTTCTTC
cdr3_aa: CASSHNNEQFF
d_call: NA
v_call: TRBV14
clone_size: NA
j_call: TRBJ2-1

cdr3_nt: TGCGCCAGCAGTGGCGGGGGGGCCGCCGGGGAGCTGTTTTTT
cdr3_aa: CASSGGGAAGELFF
d_call: TRBD2
v_call: TRBV10-1
clone_size: NA
j_call: TRBJ2-2

cdr3_nt: TGTGCCAGTAGTTCTCCGAACAATCCCCTTGAGCAGTACTTC
cdr3_aa: CASSSPNNPLEQYF
d_call: NA
v_call: TRBV19
clone_size: NA
j_call: TRBJ2-7

cdr3_nt: TGCGCCAGCAGAGAGGTCAGGGGCGTTTACGGCTACACCTTC
cdr3_aa: CASREVRGVYGYTF
d_call: NA
v_call: TRBV5-1
clone_size: NA
j_call: TRBJ1-2

cdr3_nt: TGTGCCAGCAGCCAAGACAGCTCCTACGAGCAGTACTTC
cdr3_aa: CASSQDSSYEQYF
d_call: NA
v_call: TRBV11-2
clone_size: NA
j_call: TRBJ2-7

cdr3_nt: TGTGCCAGCAGTTACTCGAGACAGGGTCGTGGCTACACCTTC
cdr3_aa: CASSYSRQGRGYTF
d_call: TRBD1
v_call: TRBV6-5
clone_size: NA
j_call: TRBJ1-2

cdr3_nt: TGTGCCGCAGACCCGGGACAGAACTATGGCTACACCTTC
cdr3_aa: CAADPGQNYGYTF
d_call: TRBD1
v_call: TRBV6-6
clone_size: NA
j_call: TRBJ1-2

cdr3_nt: TGTGCCAGCAGCTTGGCCTGGAGTTACTCTGGGGCCAACGTCCTGACTTTC
cdr3_aa: CASSLAWSYSGANVLTF
d_call: NA
v_call: TRBV5-5
clone_size: NA
j_call: TRBJ2-6

cdr3_nt: TGTGCCAGCTCACCAACAGGGAGCTCCTATAATTCACCCCTCCACTTT
cdr3_aa: CASSPTGSSYNSPLHF
d_call: NA
v_call: TRBV18
clone_size: NA
j_call: TRBJ1-6

cdr3_nt: TGTGCCAGCAGTTTACCCCGTCGGACAGGGGTCAGAGACACCATATATTTT
cdr3_aa: CASSLPRRTGVRDTIYF
d_call: TRBD1
v_call: TRBV28
clone_size: NA
j_call: TRBJ1-3

cdr3_nt: TGTGCCAGTGCCGGACAGGCGATCTCTGGAAACACCATATATTTT
cdr3_aa: CASAGQAISGNTIYF
d_call: TRBD1
v_call: TRBV19
clone_size: few
j_call: TRBJ1-3